The entry that follows covers one TCR beta chain sequence. Clones were sequenced by immunoSEQ multiplex PCR, and TCRdb holds only the in-frame ones, with some missing. In the table there are about 130,000 clones, about 93% of which are singletons. The record originates from a study of T cell responses to AZD1222 COVID-19 vaccine. Germline V gene data show CDR1 as SNHLY and CDR2 as FYNNEI. The V end lost 7 bases, the J end lost 6 bases, and 16 bases lay between the germline ends. The CDR3 contains 14 residues. The rearrangement joins TRBV2 to TRBJ1-5; TRBD1 is a possible D gene (5 bases). The receptor was derived from an adult in good health. This specimen consisted of peripheral blood, obtained on day 0 of AZD1222 vaccination. The CDR3 nucleotides read TGTGCCAGCACCCGCGGGACCCTAGCTCAGCCCCAGCATTTT. The encoded protein is CASTRGTLAQPQHF.